The 2 T cell receptor beta chains listed next were all sequenced from one sample in a study of OX40 agonist ivuxolimab in advanced cancers. This table comes from immunoSEQ multiplex PCR, and its TCRdb copy is limited to in-frame clones, with some not included. The sample lists 50,000 to 70,000 clones, 86% occurring once. Sequenced here: CD4+ or CD8+ T cells sorted from blood, sampled in a trial of the OX40 agonist ivuxolimab. The receptors stem from an adult with an advanced solid tumor such as melanoma, head and neck, liver or kidney cancer.

The chain links TRBV5-5 to TRBJ1-3; D gene unclear. Germline assignment: CDR1 SGHKS and CDR2 YYEKEE (reference sequence). The CDR3 covers 14 residues. Trimming took off 2 bases at V and 0 bases at J, with 6 bases between the two ends. The CDR3 reads CASSFGSSGNTIYF. CDR3 bases: TGTGCCAGCAGCTTTGGCTCCTCTGGAAACACCATATATTTT.

To note about this clone: A junction boundary mismatches the germline segment, possibly from a read error. The sample contains more than one DNA sequence encoding this CDR3. This chain joins TRBV5-8 and TRBJ2-6; 11 bases match TRBD1. The CDR3 length is 17 residues. CDR1 SGHTS and CDR2 YDEGEE come from the germline V gene. CDR3 sequence reads: CASRYGQGAPGANVLTF. The CDR3 region has the DNA TGTGCCAGCAGGTACGGACAGGGGGCCCCTGGGGCCAACGTCTTGACTTTC. Based on the CDR3 plus reference TRBV5-8 and TRBJ2-6, the full variable domain is EAGVTQSPTHLIKTRGQQATLRCSPISGHTSVYWYQQALGLGLQFLLWYDEGEERNRGNFPPRFSGRQFPNYSSELNVNALELEDSALYLCASRYGQGAPGANVLTFGAGSRLTVL.